This TCR beta chain was sequenced in a study of shared clonotypes between healthy human individuals (dated by TCRdb to 2020 to 2021). Broadly, across the study: A few men and a couple of women, aged 18 to 49 years, made up the cohort. Leukapheresis yielded between about 0.9 and 9 billion PBMCs per donor. Libraries were prepared and TCR repertoires were sequenced by different laboratories using diverse techniques, in order to increase sequencing depth and limit assay-specific biases. The study deeply sequenced blood TCR repertoires of five healthy adults to estimate repertoire size and the extent of clonotype sharing between individuals. For each donor, three plates each were used for CD4 naive and CD4 memory, two plates were used for CD8 naive, and one plate was used for CD8 memory. Broader findings and caveats from the paper: Sharing across a handful of donors was observed for roughly 5% of naive CD4, under 4% of naive CD8, 2% to 2.5% of memory CD4, and around 0.44% of memory CD8 clonotypes. Naive subsets generally had larger estimated clonotype richness than memory subsets did. Incomplete sequencing was indicated by rarefaction of sorted-subset datasets, despite the large sequencing depth. Higher generation probabilities were observed for clonotypes shared by all four sorted-subset donors than for non-shared clonotypes. The small number of donors limited the genetic and exposure-history diversity represented. Sampling was restricted to blood, and TCR repertoires in tissue are likely to differ from TCR repertoires in blood. Based on pairwise subsampling, the degree of clonotype sharing among donors was expected to be affected by sequencing depth.

CD8 naive samples were obtained by positive selection for CCR7 among CD45RO-negative cells, yielding a CD45RA+CCR7+ population from which TemRA cells were excluded. The donors were healthy, HIV-negative adults with no recently reported acute infections or vaccinations. Every donor was a Caucasian adult living in Nashville, Tennessee, USA. Blood was obtained by leukapheresis, after which PBMCs were separated by Ficoll-Histopaque density gradient centrifugation and cryopreserved in liquid nitrogen vapor phase. Analytical flow cytometry was used to check the purity and quantity of each magnetically sorted T cell population. Genomic DNA was isolated from each sorted fraction and quantified by UV absorbance on a Nanodrop 2000c. As to this clone: Its cognate antigen has yet to be identified. Qualities for individual bases were not recorded, and no much larger clone is one base off.

Using the deep immunoSEQ assay, TCR CDR3 regions were amplified from genomic DNA by multiplex PCR. Extracted genomic DNA from each cell subset was spread evenly across all wells of several immunoSEQ 96-well plates, with each plate serving as a replicate. Each replicate PCR for sorted subsets received 200 ng genomic DNA, equal to roughly 30,000 T cell genomes. Purified libraries were quantified with a Qubit 3.0 fluorometer, sized on a Bioanalyzer 2100, and re-quantified with the KAPA Library Quantification kit. A separate single-read 150-cycle Illumina NextSeq 550 flow cell was used to sequence each immunoSEQ 96-well plate. Concerning the study's data processing: Because the immunoSEQ output included only junctional sequences and no quality scores, the filtering could not be the same as the filtering used for full-length reads. To assign V/J genes and CDR3, sequences were annotated using PyIR, a Python wrapper for IgBLAST v1.9, with IMGT germline references. Reads were filtered out if the reads had weak V/J assignments (E-value above 1e-6), no CDR3, stop codons, out-of-frame junctions, or ambiguous translated residues. V3J clonotypes were defined as sequences sharing the same inferred V gene, J gene, and CDR3 amino acid sequence. The percentage overlap between two repertoires was calculated by dividing the number of shared unique clonotypes by the size of the smaller repertoire. RTK rarefaction, the Chao1 estimator, and Recon v2.1 estimates of unobserved clonotypes were used to assess repertoire richness. OLGA was used to compute generation probabilities for all TCRbeta clonotypes that the gDNA method yielded from a handful of donors. TCRdb stores this immuneACCESS table with in-frame sequences only. Part of the clones is absent; in the studies checked, under half of the shortfall reflects unresolved V genes, and no reason is known for the rest. The DNA gave D and trimming, while V, J and clone size come from that table. Present in this sample are nearly 2 million clones, about 95% of which were seen just once. The ten largest account for roughly 1% of the sample.

This receptor was obtained from a man aged 18 to 30 in good health. Sequencing used naive CD8+ T cells sorted from blood. Read against the paper, the sample's cell subset or site label means: CD45RA+CCR7+.

The CDR3 region reads CASSQVLGEWNEQYF. The DNA sequence is as follows: TGCGCCAGCAGCCAAGTTTTAGGGGAGTGGAACGAGCAGTACTTC. The rearrangement joined TRBV4-3 to TRBJ2-7; the D gene could be either TRBD1 or TRBD2, each agreeing at 5 bases. Trimming takes 1 base from V and 5 bases from J, and the germline ends sit 15 bases apart. The CDR3 goes from the cysteine to the phenylalanine over 15 residues. Only CDR3 DNA remains: 45 bases, in frame from the first base. In the germline V gene, CDR1 corresponds to LGHNA and CDR2 to YSLEER.